The present T cell receptor (beta chain) was sequenced within a study of cytomegalovirus exposure and HLA in healthy donors (dated by TCRdb to about 2017). In terms of the full investigation: According to an earlier analysis of a few hundred of the donors, roughly 180 million T cells yielded 117 million unique TCR beta sequences and more than 250 Gb of sequence data. The study was designed to test whether signatures of past pathogen exposure could be identified by cataloging public T cell receptors. All discovery cohort repertoires had been generated on a single sequencing platform. HLA typing covered class I and class II loci at four-digit resolution. To predict cytomegalovirus infection status, the study brought together high-throughput TCR immunosequencing, statistical association of individual TCRs with disease status, and machine learning. An earlier analysis of some 500 of the donors used high-throughput TCR beta sequencing to judge whether each TCR beta V gene segment behaved as functional or pseudogenic. The study profiled the T cell repertoires of 550 to 700 subjects by immunosequencing and related them to cytomegalovirus serostatus. The number of typed donors differed by locus: 629-630 for A, B, C, DRB1 and DQB1; approximately 520 for DQA1; 606 for DPA1; and roughly 490 for DPB1. Along with the roughly 700-subject first cohort, a separate validation cohort of over a hundred different subjects was used. A later analysis re-analyzed previously published TCR beta repertoires from about 600 donors and added high-resolution HLA genotyping to study TCR occurrence patterns. Genome-wide SNP genotypes for about 65% of the roughly 670 donors were used in a later genetic analysis, which treated that subset as a discovery cohort. Roughly five DR-DQ haplotypes were treated as single units for association and clustering because of strong linkage in the cohort. An early release covering just under 650 HLA-typed donors comprised about 300 gigabases of sequencing data and some 79 million unique TCR sequences. Alongside the repertoire data, information on donor age, sex, ethnicity and CMV serostatus was compiled. Rather than using new phenotypic data, the later analysis identified candidate immune exposures from TCR beta sequences and from how often those sequences occurred across donors. Among some 410 genotyped donors of the cohort, an average of about 240,000 unique TCR beta nucleotide sequences was sequenced per donor, of which roughly 17% were non-productive. Among the roughly 410 genotyped donors, around 79% belonged to the genetic ancestry cluster associated with self-reported Caucasian donors. Beyond this particular receptor, the publication reports: Broadly in line with IMGT annotations, most TCR beta V segments showed up in productive rearrangements about 87% or about 30% of the time in an earlier analysis of around 550 of the donors. According to a later analysis, most CMV-associated TCR beta chains appeared to be HLA-restricted, and the HLA associations seemed to be driven largely by CMV exposure. Roughly uniform sequencing depth across donors was assumed in presence/absence analyses, although this assumption may not hold. Some IMGT-functional V segments, including TRBV6-2 and TRBV6-3, could not be told apart with the 87-base-pair reads, so those segments were excluded. A further reported finding was that TCR beta sequences accurately predicted the HLA-A and HLA-B alleles for most subjects in the first cohort. For the cohort, immune exposure information was limited to CMV serostatus. A later analysis reported that several top co-occurrence clusters appeared linked to parvovirus B19, influenza, CMV and Epstein-Barr virus. An association between a missense DCLRE1C variant and V-gene and J-gene trimming of TCR beta chains was found in a later genetic analysis and replicated in an independent cohort. In the study, about 150 TCR beta chains were listed as associated with cytomegalovirus. In a later analysis, the rate of TCR association differed among HLA loci, with DRB1 alleles having the most associated TCRs and HLA-C alleles having the fewest. Most TCR sequences were seen in very few donors, while some public TCRs were found in many individuals. At a false discovery rate of 0.05, a later analysis linked some 17,000 TCR beta sequences to specific HLA alleles. Because HLA typing was unavailable for some donors at each locus, only the typed subset was used in association tests. According to the authors, the approach could potentially be generalized to other disease states and immunological phenotypes. In vitro tests confirmed that a few of the cytomegalovirus-associated TCR beta chains recognize cytomegalovirus antigens. The earlier analysis of a few hundred of the donors excluded some 16 rarely observed V segments, including chromosome 9 orphons, because counts were too low. Correlated functional status among segregating V segments might be attributable to linkage disequilibrium, but an unknown experimental factor could not be ruled out. In this cohort, only TCR beta chains were sequenced, and detectable features were limited by the absence of alpha or paired-chain data. Compared with equally common non-associated chains, HLA-associated TCR beta chains in a later analysis were more clonally expanded and had lower generation probabilities. According to a later genetic analysis, donors in an Asian-associated ancestry cluster had fewer N-insertions in productive TCRs than the roughly 670-donor mean. The classifier was reported to diagnose cytomegalovirus status with high specificity and sensitivity in both the original cohort and the validation cohort. The sequencing pipeline was judged likely to have produced a cluster of highly shared sequence variants as a technical artifact. Assigning TCR associations to individual alleles was difficult when HLA alleles, especially DR and DQ, strongly co-occurred.

The cohort consisted of hundreds of healthy bone marrow donors. At the time of sampling, every cohort member was nominally healthy, though immune exposures that went unrecorded were likely present. The donor was CMV seronegative and was included in the group of about 400 seronegative cohort members. A peripheral blood sample was collected from each donor, and TCR beta sequencing was performed on peripheral blood mononuclear cells. Genomic DNA was extracted from the blood cell samples with the Qiagen DNeasy Blood Extraction Kit. As encoded in the germline V gene, CDR1 is SGHDN while CDR2 is FVKESK. Spanning cysteine to phenylalanine, the CDR3 consists of 15 amino acids. The CDR3 DNA has 45 bases and is translated from base 1. Trimming removed 0 bases from V and 8 bases from J, leaving 14 bases between the germline ends. Comments on this clone: Its antigen is currently not known. Per-nucleotide qualities are absent, and no much larger clonotype sits a single base away.

Library prep was done by the immunoSEQ multiplex PCR assay. For the multiplex PCR, a mixture combining 60 forward primers for TCR Vbeta segments and 13 reverse primers for TCR Jbeta segments was used. Amplification of the CDR3 region of rearranged TCR beta genes was performed with a multiplex PCR assay on genomic DNA. On the Illumina HiSeq System, the amplified TCR beta libraries were sequenced as 87-base-pair reads. The study's own analysis went as follows. A later analysis counted tens of millions of unique TCR beta chains across the 550 to 700 repertoires, and around 12 million of these chains were shared by at least two donors. To remove PCR and sequencing errors, raw reads were error-corrected and collapsed into unique sequences using a nearest-neighbor algorithm that merged closely related sequences. Alignment of CDR3 sequences to IMGT reference sequences was used to assign V, D and J gene segments. For a sequence to be retained, a match of at least six nucleotides to both a V gene segment and a J gene segment was required. A rearrangement was called productive if the CDR3 had no stop codons and remained in frame with V and J, and every other rearrangement was called non-productive. Following IMGT convention, CDR3 was defined as the stretch from the second conserved V-encoded cysteine to the conserved J-encoded phenylalanine. The earlier analysis of about 500 of the donors excluded sequences that lacked an unambiguous match to a single V gene segment. An earlier analysis of around 600 of the donors classified V segments as functional when productive rearrangements were above 56.7% and as segregating when the standard deviation between donors was above 5%. A statistical classification framework was built to diagnose cytomegalovirus status from the catalog of TCR beta chain sequences. V and J gene assignment, in a later analysis, came from comparing TCR nucleotide sequences with IMGT/GENE-DB human TR gene sequences. In a later analysis, CDR3 sequences and most-parsimonious VDJ recombination scenarios were assigned using the TCRdist pipeline. A later analysis defined each TCR beta chain by its CDR3 amino acid sequence plus V-gene family, and excluded reads lacking a unique V-gene family. A later analysis removed several hundred highly shared, low-generation-probability nucleotide sequences to deal with suspected cross-contamination and a sequencing artifact. A later analysis calculated a clonal expansion index for each public chain from normalized within-repertoire ranks of inferred template counts. Generation probabilities in a later analysis came from a VDJ recombination model fitted to out-of-frame rearrangements, and those results were checked against IGoR. A later analysis scored TCR-TCR, TCR-HLA and TCR-CMV co-occurrence with hypergeometric tests, applying a repertoire-size bias correction to TCR pairs. A later analysis estimated false discovery rates by permuting HLA or CMV assignments 20 times. A later analysis grouped co-occurring TCRs with DBSCAN, adding TCRdist sequence similarity when clustering within HLA-allele-positive subsets. Repertoires with fewer than 30,000 or more than 120,000 public chains, plus five repertoires with anomalous nucleotide sharing, were excluded from co-occurrence clustering. Held by TCRdb, this immuneACCESS table contains in-frame sequences only and omits some clones. Under half of the omission traces to an unresolved V gene where checked; the cause of the rest is unknown. That table furnishes V, J and clone size, whereas the DNA furnished D and trimming. The sample table contains about 140,000 clones; only one count was recorded for around four fifths of them. In total, the top ten clones hold under 2% of the sample.

This TCR was sampled from a woman aged 40 to 50 in good health and CMV-seronegative. The sequence is built from TRBV14 and TRBJ2-1; no confident D gene assignment can be made. The sequenced sample was PBMCs. The CDR3 here reads CASSQDWNNQDEQFF. The DNA sequence follows: TGTGCCAGCAGCCAAGATTGGAACAACCAGGATGAGCAGTTCTTC.